One sample yielded the 16 T cell receptor beta chains listed below, sequenced in a study of OX40 agonist ivuxolimab in advanced cancers. The library was generated by the immunoSEQ multiplex PCR assay. In its TCRdb copy, this immuneACCESS table keeps in-frame sequences only and misses some clones. Where compared with another copy, unresolved V genes explain less than half of these, and the others have no known cause. Across this sample there are some 80,000 clones, with roughly nine tenths seen only once. About 2.3% of the sample comes from the top ten. The sample was CD4+ or CD8+ T cells sorted from blood, taken in a trial of the OX40 agonist ivuxolimab. The receptors originated from an adult with an advanced solid tumor such as melanoma, head and neck, liver or kidney cancer.

This clone was seen only a few times. J is TRBJ1-1 and V is TRBV5-1; D is unresolved. The CDR3 is 12 amino acids. The V gene's germline CDR1 is SGHRS and CDR2 YFSETQ. Trimming took off 6 bases at V and 1 base at J, with 7 bases between the two ends. CDR3 protein: CASTSGNTEAFF. CDR3 nucleotides: TGCGCCAGCACTTCGGGGAACACTGAAGCTTTCTTT.

The rearrangement links TRBV5-1 to TRBJ1-2; 7 bases are a match to TRBD1. V was clipped by 4 bases and J by 5 bases; unmatched bases: 11. The CDR3 has 15 amino acids. Germline values: CDR1 SGHRS, CDR2 YFSETQ. The CDR3 DNA follows: TGCGCCAGCAGCACTGGACAGGCCCCAGGGTATGGCTACACCTTC. As protein: CASSTGQAPGYGYTF.

The V gene is TRBV27, the J gene TRBJ2-3; D perhaps matches TRBD1 (6 bases). V was pared by 4 bases and J by 4 bases, with 15 bases between. This CDR3 has 15 residues. The germline gives CDR1 MNHEY, CDR2 SMNVEV (reference sequence). CDR3 sequence (DNA): TGTGCCAGCAGTTCTCGTTATGGGGGCCCAGATACGCAGTATTTT. Translating gives CASSSRYGGPDTQYF.

The J gene is TRBJ2-3, the V gene TRBV11-2; no reliable D call. V gave up 3 bases and J gave up 2 bases, with 12 bases separating them. Germline CDR1 SGHAT, CDR2 FQNNGV. There are 15 residues in the CDR3. This CDR3 is CASSLGAGNTDTQYF. The CDR3 DNA is TGTGCCAGCAGCTTGGGTGCAGGTAACACAGATACGCAGTATTTT.

This rearrangement joins TRBV20-1 to TRBJ2-7, with D unresolved. Germline CDR1 is DFQATT and CDR2 is SNEGSKA (reference sequence). This CDR3 spans 11 amino acids. The CDR3 spells CSAIWGSEQYF. For the CDR3, the DNA is TGCAGCGCCATTTGGGGTAGCGAGCAGTACTTC.

The rearrangement joins TRBV14 to TRBJ2-2; 14 bases line up with TRBD2. The germline CDR1 and CDR2 sequences are SGHDN and FVKESK. The CDR3 extends over 17 amino acids. V gave up 4 bases and J gave up 4 bases; unmatched junction bases: 5. The CDR3 DNA sequence: TGTGCCAGCAGCCGACTAGCGGGAGGGCCTATCACCGGGGAGCTGTTTTTT. Translated, it gives CASSRLAGGPITGELFF.

This clone was observed once. The genes are TRBV7-8 and TRBJ2-5; D is unclear. Trimming shortened V by 0 bases and J by 8 bases, and 13 bases separated the two germline ends. This CDR3 comprises 14 residues. Germline CDR1 and CDR2: SGHVS and FQNEAQ. The CDR3 here is CASSLARLRGTQYF. CDR3 in DNA: TGTGCCAGCAGCTTAGCACGACTGAGAGGAACCCAGTACTTC.

The chain employs TRBV12-5 and TRBJ2-7; 10 bases agree with TRBD1. CDR1 is LGHNT, CDR2 FRNRAP, per germline. V dropped 3 bases and J dropped 5; count of bases not matched to a gene: 1. The CDR3 covers 13 residues. CDR3: CASGFDRGHEQYF. The CDR3 DNA sequence: TGTGCTAGTGGTTTTGACAGGGGGCACGAGCAGTACTTC.

CDR3 residues: CASSPQGGPMNTEAFF. DNA of the CDR3: TGTGCCAGCTCACCCCAGGGAGGGCCCATGAACACTGAAGCTTTCTTT. The chain joins TRBV18 to TRBJ1-1, with D perhaps matching TRBD1 (5 bases). The germline V and J ends were trimmed by 3 bases and 0 bases, with 14 bases remaining between them. The CDR3 has 16 residues. Germline CDR1 is KGHSH and CDR2 is LQKENI.

CDR3 DNA: TGTGCCAGCTCACAGTCCCGGGACAAGACACCCCTCCACTTT. Encoded protein: CASSQSRDKTPLHF. The rearrangement uses TRBV18 and TRBJ1-6; tentatively, D is TRBD1 (6 bases). V lost 4 bases and J 11 bases, leaving 15 bases between the germline ends. The CDR3 contains 14 residues. Germline V lookup: CDR1 KGHSH, CDR2 LQKENI.

The V and J genes are TRBV30 and TRBJ2-7; possible D gene TRBD2, 6 bases. From germline, CDR1 is GTSNPN and CDR2 SVGIG (reference sequence). Deletions cut 2 bases from V and 2 bases from J, with 13 bases between. There are 14 residues in the CDR3. CDR3 amino acids: CAWSNRDWAYEQYF. The DNA of the CDR3 is TGTGCCTGGAGTAACCGGGACTGGGCCTACGAGCAGTACTTC.

DNA for the CDR3: TGCGCCAGCAGTGATGTGGGGCCCGACACCGGGGAGCTGTTTTTT. Translated, it gives CASSDVGPDTGELFF. The chain uses TRBV10-1 and TRBJ2-2; D may be TRBD1 (5 bases). V was clipped by 3 bases and J by 3 bases, with 11 bases between them. Germline assignment: CDR1 WNHNN and CDR2 SYGVQD (reference sequence). This CDR3 has 15 residues.

This chain joins TRBV5-1 and TRBJ1-2; D gene ambiguous. With 7 bases removed from V and 5 bases from J, the gap between germline ends came to 6 bases. The CDR3 is 10 residues long. Germline lookup yields CDR1 SGHRS and CDR2 YFSETQ. The CDR3 region has the DNA TGCGCCAGCGTCGATTATGGCTACACCTTC. This sequence encodes CASVDYGYTF.

The rearrangement uses TRBV21-1 and TRBJ1-5. TRBV21-1 is a documented pseudogene. The CDR3 is made up of 15 amino acids. CDR3 DNA: TGTGCCAGCAGCAAAGCTGGTTATAGCAATCAGCCCCAGCATTTT. As protein: CASSKAGYSNQPQHF.

The V gene is TRBV10-2, the J gene TRBJ1-1, with D perhaps TRBD1 (5 bases). Per germline, CDR1 WSHSY and CDR2 SAAADI. This CDR3 has 13 amino acids. V lost 4 bases, J lost 1 base, and 7 bases lay in between. CDR3 DNA sequence: TGCGCCAGCAGTGGACAGCAGAACACTGAAGCTTTCTTT. The encoded protein is CASSGQQNTEAFF.

This chain joins TRBV2 and TRBJ2-7; 13 bases agree with TRBD2. The CDR3 has 16 amino acids. CDR1 SNHLY and CDR2 FYNNEI come from the germline V gene. V lost 4 bases and J lost 1; bases outside the gene matches: 4. CDR3 in amino acids: CASSGTSGRGSYEQYF. CDR3 DNA: TGTGCCAGCAGTGGGACTAGCGGGAGAGGGTCCTACGAGCAGTACTTC.